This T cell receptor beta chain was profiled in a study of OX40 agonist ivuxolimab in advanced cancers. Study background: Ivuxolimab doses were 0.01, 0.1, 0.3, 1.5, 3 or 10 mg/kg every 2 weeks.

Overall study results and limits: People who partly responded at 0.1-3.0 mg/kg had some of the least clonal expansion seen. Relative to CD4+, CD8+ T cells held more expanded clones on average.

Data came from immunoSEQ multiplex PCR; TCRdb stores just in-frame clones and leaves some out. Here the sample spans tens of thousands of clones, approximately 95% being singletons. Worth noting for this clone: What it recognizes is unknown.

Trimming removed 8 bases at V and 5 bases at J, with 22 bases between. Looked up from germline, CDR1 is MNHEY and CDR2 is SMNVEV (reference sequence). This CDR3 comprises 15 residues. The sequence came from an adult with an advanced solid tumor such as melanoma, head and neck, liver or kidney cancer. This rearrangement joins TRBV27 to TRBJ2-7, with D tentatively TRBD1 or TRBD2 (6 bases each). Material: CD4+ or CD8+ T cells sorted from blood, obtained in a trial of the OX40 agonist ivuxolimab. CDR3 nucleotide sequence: TGTGCCAGCGGCATGACGACAGGAGGGTCCCACGAGCAGTACTTC. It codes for CASGMTTGGSHEQYF.